The 6 T cell receptor beta chains below all came from one sample that was sequenced in a study of blood T cell repertoires in COVID-19. TCRdb's table, derived via immunoSEQ multiplex PCR, lists solely in-frame clones and lacks some. The sample holds about 220,000 clones, around 86% seen once. Sequencing input: PBMCs or T cells enriched from blood (not recorded which). The origin of the receptors is a middle-aged woman with acute COVID-19.

V and J are TRBV28 and TRBJ1-5; TRBD1 matches at 8 bases. Germline V gene lookup returns CDR1 MDHEN and CDR2 SYDVKM. V shed 6 bases and J 0 bases; nucleotides not matched to a gene: 10. This CDR3 spans 17 amino acids. As DNA, the CDR3 is TGTGCCAGCAGCCGACGACAGGGGTTAAGTAGCAATCAGCCCCAGCATTTT. Its translation: CASSRRQGLSSNQPQHF.

In nucleotides, the CDR3 is TGCGCCAGCAGTACAGGACAGGGTGGAGGAAACACCATATATTTT. Protein: CASSTGQGGGNTIYF. The chain couples TRBV10-1 to TRBJ1-3; 8 bases agree with TRBD1. CDR3 length equals 15 residues. The trim removed 5 bases at V and 4 bases at J, leaving 7 bases unmatched. Germline lookup yields CDR1 WNHNN and CDR2 SYGVQD (reference sequence).

The CDR3 sequence is CASSQTGQATYGYTF. CDR3 sequence (DNA): TGTGCCAGCAGCCAAACCGGACAGGCGACCTATGGCTACACCTTC. The chain has TRBV3-1 (or the pseudogene TRBV3-2) and TRBJ1-2; 7 nucleotides match TRBD1. V lost 2 bases and J lost 4; bases outside the gene matches: 7. The CDR3 covers 15 residues. The V gene's germline CDR1 is LGHDT and CDR2 YNNKEL (reference sequence).

The J gene is TRBJ2-1, the V gene TRBV14, with no clear D. Germline V lookup: CDR1 SGHDN, CDR2 FVKESK. V lost 5 bases and J lost 15, with 17 bases in between. The CDR3 length is 12 residues. CDR3 coding DNA: TGTGCCAGCAGCTACCAGCGTGAGGCCCGGTTCTTC. Its translation is CASSYQREARFF.

The rearrangement uses TRBV4-3 and TRBJ1-5; tentatively, D is TRBD1 (5 bases). This CDR3 is 16 amino acids long. Germline CDR1 and CDR2: LGHNA and YSLEER. The V and J ends lost 0 bases and 9 bases respectively, with 18 bases between them. The CDR3 region is CASSQDRSTDTRPQHF. DNA of the CDR3: TGCGCCAGCAGCCAAGATAGATCAACGGACACACGGCCCCAGCATTTT.

This chain connects TRBV5-6 to TRBJ2-1, with 9 bases aligning to TRBD2. The trim removed 4 bases at V and 10 bases at J, leaving 12 bases unmatched. The CDR3 is made up of 15 amino acids. CDR1 is SGHDT, CDR2 YYEEEE, per germline. CDR3 loop: CASSPPAGGPREQFF. The CDR3 DNA sequence: TGTGCCAGCAGCCCACCGGCGGGGGGGCCGAGAGAGCAGTTCTTC.